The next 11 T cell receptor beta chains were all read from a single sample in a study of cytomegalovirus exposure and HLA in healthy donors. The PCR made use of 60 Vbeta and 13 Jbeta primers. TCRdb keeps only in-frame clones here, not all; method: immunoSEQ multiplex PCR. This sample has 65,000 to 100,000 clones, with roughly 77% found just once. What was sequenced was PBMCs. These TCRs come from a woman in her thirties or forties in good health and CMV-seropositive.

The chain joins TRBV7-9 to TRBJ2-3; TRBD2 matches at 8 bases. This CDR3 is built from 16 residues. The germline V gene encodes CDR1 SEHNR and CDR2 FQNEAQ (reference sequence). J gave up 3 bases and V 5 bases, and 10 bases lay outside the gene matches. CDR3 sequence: CASSKAGGAGTDTQYF. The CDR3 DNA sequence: TGTGCCAGCAGCAAGGCCGGGGGGGCCGGAACAGATACGCAGTATTTT.

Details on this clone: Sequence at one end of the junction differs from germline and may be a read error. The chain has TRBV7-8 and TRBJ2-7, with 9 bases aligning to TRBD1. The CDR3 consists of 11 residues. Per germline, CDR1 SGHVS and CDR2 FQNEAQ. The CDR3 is CASSLGQGVDF. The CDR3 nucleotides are TGTGCCAGCAGCTTAGGACAGGGGGTTGACTTC.

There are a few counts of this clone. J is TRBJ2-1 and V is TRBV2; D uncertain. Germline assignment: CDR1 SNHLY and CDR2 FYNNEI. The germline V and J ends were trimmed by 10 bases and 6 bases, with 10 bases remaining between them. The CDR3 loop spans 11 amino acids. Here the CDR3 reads CANRLGNEQFF. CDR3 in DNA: TGTGCCAACAGACTTGGCAATGAGCAGTTCTTC.

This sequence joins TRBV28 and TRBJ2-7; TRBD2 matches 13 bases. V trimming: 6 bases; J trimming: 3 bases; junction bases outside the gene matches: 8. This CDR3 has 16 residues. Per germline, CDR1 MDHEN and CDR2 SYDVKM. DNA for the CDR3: TGTGCCAGCAGGCGGGGACTAGCGGGGATCCACTACGAGCAGTACTTC. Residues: CASRRGLAGIHYEQYF. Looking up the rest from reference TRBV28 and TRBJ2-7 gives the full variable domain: DVKVTQSSRYLVKRTGEKVFLECVQDMDHENMFWYRQDPGLGLRLIYFSYDVKMKEKGDIPEGYSVSREKKERFSLILESASTNQTSMYLCASRRGLAGIHYEQYFGPGTRLTVT.

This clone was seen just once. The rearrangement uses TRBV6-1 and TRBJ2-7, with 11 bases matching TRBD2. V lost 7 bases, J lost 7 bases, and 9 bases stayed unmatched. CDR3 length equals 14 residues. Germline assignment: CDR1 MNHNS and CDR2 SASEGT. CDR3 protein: CASNLLAGDTEQYF. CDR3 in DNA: TGTGCCAGCAACCTACTAGCGGGAGATACAGAGCAGTACTTC.

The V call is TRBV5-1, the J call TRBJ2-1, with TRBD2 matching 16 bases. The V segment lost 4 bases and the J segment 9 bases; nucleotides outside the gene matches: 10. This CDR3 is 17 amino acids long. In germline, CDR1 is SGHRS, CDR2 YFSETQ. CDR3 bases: TGCGCCAGCAGCCTAAGCGGGACTAGCGGGGGGGGTGGTGAGCAGTTCTTC. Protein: CASSLSGTSGGGGEQFF.

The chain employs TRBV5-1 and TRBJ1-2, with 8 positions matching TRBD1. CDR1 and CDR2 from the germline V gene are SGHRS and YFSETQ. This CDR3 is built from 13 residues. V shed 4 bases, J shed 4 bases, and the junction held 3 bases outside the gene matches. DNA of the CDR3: TGCGCCAGCAGCCGGGACAGGCTCTATGGCTACACCTTC. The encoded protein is CASSRDRLYGYTF. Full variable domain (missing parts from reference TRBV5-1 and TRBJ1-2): KAGVTQTPRYLIKTRGQQVTLSCSPISGHRSVSWYQQTPGQGLQFLFEYFSETQRNKGNFPGRFSGRQFSNSRSEMNVSTLELGDSALYLCASSRDRLYGYTFGSGTRLTVV.

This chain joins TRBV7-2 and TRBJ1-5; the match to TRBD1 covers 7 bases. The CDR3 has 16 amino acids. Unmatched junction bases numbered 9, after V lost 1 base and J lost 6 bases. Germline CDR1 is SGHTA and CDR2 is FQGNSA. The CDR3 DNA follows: TGTGCCAGCAGCTTAGTGTTCGCGGCAGGGGGTCAGCCCCAGCATTTT. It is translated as CASSLVFAAGGQPQHF.

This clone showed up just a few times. The CDR3 loop is CASSLRDATEAFF. CDR3 nucleotide sequence: TGTGCCAGCAGTCTCAGGGATGCCACTGAAGCTTTCTTT. The V call is TRBV6-1, the J call TRBJ1-1, with a possible D match to TRBD1 (5 bases). The CDR3 has 13 residues. V was shortened by 5 bases and J by 4 bases, with 11 bases between the two germline ends. CDR1 and CDR2 from the germline V gene are MNHNS and SASEGT.

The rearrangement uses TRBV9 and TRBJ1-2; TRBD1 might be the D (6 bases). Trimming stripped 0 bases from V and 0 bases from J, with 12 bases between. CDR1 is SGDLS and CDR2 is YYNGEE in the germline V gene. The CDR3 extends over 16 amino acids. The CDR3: CASSVVGGGTNYGYTF. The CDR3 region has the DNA TGTGCCAGCAGCGTAGTGGGAGGGGGGACTAACTATGGCTACACCTTC.

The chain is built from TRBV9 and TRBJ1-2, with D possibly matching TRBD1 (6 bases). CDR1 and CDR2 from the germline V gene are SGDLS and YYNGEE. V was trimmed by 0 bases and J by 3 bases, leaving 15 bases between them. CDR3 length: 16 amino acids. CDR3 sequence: CASSVAFRGLDYGYTF. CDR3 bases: TGTGCCAGCAGCGTAGCCTTCAGGGGATTGGACTATGGCTACACCTTC. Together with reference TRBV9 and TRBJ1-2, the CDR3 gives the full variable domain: DSGVTQTPKHLITATGQRVTLRCSPRSGDLSVYWYQQSLDQGLQFLIQYYNGEERAKGNILERFSAQQFPDLHSELNLSSLELGDSALYFCASSVAFRGLDYGYTFGSGTRLTVV.